Here is one T cell receptor (beta chain) with its context. Its antigen is currently unknown. As for treatment: oral pan-JAK inhibitor, 5-10 mg twice daily. Sorted populations comprised CD4+ and CD8+ T cells obtained from PBMCs. In each case, RNA was isolated and then reverse transcribed into cDNA as the sequencing template. Some clones are missing from TCRdb's copy, which holds only in-frame ones; the method was immunoSEQ multiplex PCR. The top ten hold more than 9% of the sample, which has over 100,000 clones, roughly three fifths seen once. The sample originates from a study of CD8+ T cells in alopecia areata. Study details: Among treated patients, oral tofacitinib was administered at 5 to 10 mg twice daily. Study-wide points: Sequencing of scalp samples also includes resident alphabeta T cells from normal skin. Higher clonality was seen in lesional scalp than in normal scalp, especially in alopecia totalis/universalis.

This clonotype was sampled from a human donor with alopecia areata. The input for sequencing was CD8+ T cells sorted from blood, taken at week 24, from a patient treated with tofacitinib.

The DNA of the CDR3 is TGTGCCAGCAGCGTAGGATCTCGGATCGGTTCACCCCTCCACTTT. This encodes CASSVGSRIGSPLHF. The chain carries TRBV9 and TRBJ1-6; D is unresolved. The germline V gene has CDR1 SGDLS and CDR2 YYNGEE. Trimming removed 0 bases at V and 9 bases at J, with 13 bases between. The CDR3 has 15 residues.